Included here is one T cell receptor (beta chain) sequence, with context. These data are taken from a study of blood T cell repertoires in COVID-19. Across the whole study: Acute and convalescent COVID-19 specimens originated in the United States, Italy and Spain.

V lost 8 bases, J lost 0 bases, and 14 bases lay in between. The length of the CDR3 is 15 residues. Germline V CDR1 and CDR2: MNHEY, SVGAGI. Per the original methods: Scientists estimated how many nucleated cells there were by amplifying reference gene primers. TCRdb's copy holds only in-frame clones and misses some; the assay was immunoSEQ multiplex PCR. D and trimming come from the DNA, and the V and J calls and clone size come from that table. The sample contains about 380,000 clones, roughly 86% of which appear only once. Source material: peripheral blood. The chain links TRBV6-5 to TRBJ1-5; D gene ambiguous. This clonotype was obtained from a human donor with acute or convalescent COVID-19. The donor label of this sample is uncertain. DNA for the CDR3: TGTGCCAGCGCTGGGGAGGGCTATAGCAATCAGCCCCAGCATTTT. Translated, it gives CASAGEGYSNQPQHF.